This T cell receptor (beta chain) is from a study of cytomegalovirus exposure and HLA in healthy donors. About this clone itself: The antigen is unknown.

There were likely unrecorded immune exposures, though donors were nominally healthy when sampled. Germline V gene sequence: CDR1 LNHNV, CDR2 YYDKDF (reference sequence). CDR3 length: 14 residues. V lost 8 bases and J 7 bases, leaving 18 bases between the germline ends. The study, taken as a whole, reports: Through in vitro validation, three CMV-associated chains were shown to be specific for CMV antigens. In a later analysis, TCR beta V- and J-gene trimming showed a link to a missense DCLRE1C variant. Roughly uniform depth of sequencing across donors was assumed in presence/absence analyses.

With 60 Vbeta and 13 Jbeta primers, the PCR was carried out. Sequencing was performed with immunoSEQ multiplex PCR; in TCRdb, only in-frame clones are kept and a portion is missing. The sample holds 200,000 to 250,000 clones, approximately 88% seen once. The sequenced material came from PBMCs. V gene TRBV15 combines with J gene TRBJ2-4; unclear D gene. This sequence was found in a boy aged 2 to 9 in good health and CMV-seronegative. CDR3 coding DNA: TGTGCCACCTCCGAGCTTGTGGTTCCCAACATTCAGTACTTC. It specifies CATSELVVPNIQYF.